This is a list of T cell receptor beta chains from one sample in a study of cytomegalovirus exposure and HLA in healthy donors. The table came from immunoSEQ multiplex PCR; TCRdb's copy has only in-frame clones and leaves some out. Of roughly 250,000 clones listed, 80% were seen once; the top ten hold roughly 0.31%. What was sequenced was PBMCs. Receptor source: a girl aged 2-10 years in good health and CMV-seronegative. The CDR3 runs from the conserved cysteine through the conserved F or W.

>TRBV29-1|TRBJ2-1
CSVEGGIDYNEQFF
>TRBV5-4|TRBJ2-5
CASSHGTGGYQETQYF
>TRBV4-1|TRBJ1-1
CASSQKQLMNTEAFF
>TRBV6-5|TRBJ2-7
CASSTTVIHEQYF
>TRBV19|TRBJ1-6
CASSIIRNSPLHF
>TRBV7-2|TRBJ2-3
CASSFQRGGTDTQYF
>TRBV5-6|TRBJ2-5
CASRQQGWRETQYF
>TRBV6-1|TRBJ1-2
CASSERGSDRTYGYTF
>TRBV7-2|TRBJ2-6
CASSSRDRANVLTF
>TRBV10-3|TRBJ2-2
CAISEESGGADTGELFF
>TRBV19|TRBJ2-7
CASSRLPGYEQYF
>TRBV7-9|TRBJ1-4
CASSLSGDEKLFF
>TRBV5-6|TRBJ2-7
CASSSPGQGYEQYF
>TRBV7-9|TRBJ2-7
CASSRFYEQYF
>TRBV30|TRBJ2-7
CAWSDRTKTPYEQYF
>TRBV7-9|TRBJ1-1
CASSSGQANTEAFF
>TRBV5-4|TRBJ2-7
CASSLAPGPVYEQYF
>TRBV9|TRBJ2-7
CASSPDSRGSYEQYF
>TRBV9|TRBJ2-5
CASSPHLAGQETQYF
>TRBV9|TRBJ2-1
CASSASGLAGYNEQFF
>TRBV30|TRBJ1-5
CAWSVQGQGASNQPQHF
>TRBV5-1|TRBJ2-1
CASSSQGLDEQFF
>TRBV29-1|TRBJ2-3
CSVPLYGTQYF
>TRBV5-4|TRBJ2-1
CASSPRLPYNEQFF
>TRBV14|TRBJ1-1
CASSRQVNTEAFF